This TCR beta chain was recorded in a study of Graves' ophthalmopathy and Graves' hyperthyroidism listed by TCRdb under 2018. For context, the study as a whole: Peripheral blood samples were taken at the time of initial diagnosis, before any treatment was given. The study used signatures of the TCR beta repertoire to tell Graves' ophthalmopathy apart from Graves' hyperthyroidism and to predict which patients would progress to ophthalmopathy. In total, 120 to 150 blood samples were TCR-sequenced: 40 to 45 ophthalmopathy, about 75 hyperthyroidism and roughly 17 hyperthyroidism-to-ophthalmopathy patients. A discovery set of more than 90 patients (43 ophthalmopathy, 55 to 60 stable hyperthyroidism) was enrolled to explore V-J signatures distinguishing ophthalmopathy from hyperthyroidism. An independent validation cohort was composed of fewer than 20 hyperthyroidism patients and over 15 patients who later progressed from hyperthyroidism to ophthalmopathy. In about 6 hyperthyroidism patients, T-cell repertoires of thyroid tissue and blood were compared. Following sampling, methimazole starting at 30 mg daily was administered to hyperthyroidism patients, and high-dose intravenous methylprednisolone was administered to ophthalmopathy patients. Results the study describes overall, beyond this receptor: Sample size was not predetermined statistically, and investigators were not blinded to group allocation. Among expanded thyroid clonotypes with frequency above 0.001, most also showed up in blood, which suggests that blood repertoires may reflect the thyroid immune response. Ophthalmopathy was separated from stable hyperthyroidism by the 13-signature model with around 89% sensitivity and 81% to 84% specificity in cross-validation and with 80%/75% in the test set. In validation, the model predicted ophthalmopathy progression with 70.59% sensitivity and approximately 78% specificity; some 13 predicted patients were CT-confirmed with GO in a median of approximately six months.

Ophthalmopathy patients had moderately to severely active disease, Clinical Activity Score of at least 3, NOSPECS grade of at least 4, and disease duration under 3 months. Patients were excluded if they had other autoimmune diseases, uncontrolled infections, pregnancy or lactation. Diagnosis was based on clinical symptoms, serum thyroxine, TRAb, thyroid ultrasound and orbital computed tomography. Using Ficoll-Paque density gradient centrifugation, PBMCs were isolated from less than 11 ml of fresh peripheral blood. Total RNA was extracted with Trizol reagent and quality-checked on an Agilent 2100 Bioanalyzer. For repertoire sequencing, TCR beta CDR3 regions were amplified from RNA transcripts. A first-round RT-PCR used HTBI primers with the Qiagen OneStep RT-PCR kit, followed by a second-round multiplex PCR, size selection and purification. The libraries underwent paired-end sequencing with 100 bp reads on an Illumina HiSeq2000. In the original analysis: Reads were processed with SOAPnuke, discarding reads with adapters, uncalled bases, mean Phred below 15, or no exact constant-primer or identifier match. COPE v1.2.5 was used to merge the high-quality paired reads. Clonotypes were defined as unique nucleotide sequences and were aligned to IMGT TRB V, D and J references using MiTCR v1.1. Only V-J combinations with frequency above 0.0001 were analysed, covering about 99% of repertoires. A TCR clonal expansion and chaos score per V-J combination was defined as the ratio of F50 clonal expansion to chaos observed in the TCRdist matrix. Welch's t-statistics and random forest were used to reduce features to about a dozen V-J combinations, which were fed into a naive Bayes classifier. The Morisita-Horn index was used to measure how similar the thyroid and blood repertoires were. TCRdb reran the public reads through fastp at Q25 and MiXCR, keeping productive beta chains. Duplicate CDR3 protein sequences are folded into a single record with the most common DNA and genes. TCRdb's processing, not the study's, gives the V and J calls here. The sample table shows about 740,000 distinct CDR3 sequences, and 40% are seen once. The ten largest clones capture 44% of the sample.

CDR1 and CDR2, per the germline V gene, are KGHDR and SFDVKD. From the cysteine up to the phenylalanine, the CDR3 has a length of 18 residues. Left in the record is the CDR3 DNA by itself, 54 bases read in frame from the first base. This clonotype has only a few counts. The clone's antigen remains unknown. At one boundary the junction diverges from the germline segment, which might be a read error. The chain uses TRBV24-1 and TRBJ1-5; the best D guess is TRBD1, with 6 bases matching. The clonotype comes from an adult man with Graves' ophthalmopathy. Sequencing input: peripheral blood. The nucleotides read TGTGCCAGCAGTACCATCGGACAGACCGCTTATAGCAATCAGCCCCAGCATTTT. Translated, it gives CASSTIGQTAYSNQPQHF.